These 28 T cell receptor beta chains share one sample of origin, sequenced in a study of T cells in Graves' hyperthyroidism and ophthalmopathy. From RNA transcripts, TCR beta CDR3 regions were amplified. HTBI primers drove first-round RT-PCR of the TCR CDR3. MiXCR was run by TCRdb on the multiplex PCR reads, yielding one entry per CDR3 protein. The table shows approximately 430,000 distinct CDR3 sequences, with about a sixth occurring only once. The sample taken for sequencing was blood. These receptors came from a woman aged 18 to 35 with Graves' hyperthyroidism.

V is TRBV15 and J is TRBJ1-2; 7 bases line up with TRBD1. Germline V gene lookup returns CDR1 LNHNV and CDR2 YYDKDF (reference sequence). This CDR3 region has 16 residues. V dropped 0 bases and J dropped 4; count of bases not matched to a gene: 8. CDR3 amino acids: CATSRDEGTVPYGYTF. For the CDR3, the DNA is TGTGCCACCAGCAGAGATGAGGGGACAGTACCCTATGGCTACACCTTC.

This rearrangement joins TRBV5-6 to TRBJ1-3; no clear D gene. V shed 2 bases and J shed 0 bases, with 9 bases lying between them. The CDR3 covers 15 residues. Germline V gene sequence: CDR1 SGHDT, CDR2 YYEEEE. CDR3 nucleotide sequence: TGTGCCAGCAGCTTCCTAGGGTACTCTGGAAACACCATATATTTT. Amino acids: CASSFLGYSGNTIYF.

A note on this clonotype: A read error may be the cause here, since a much bigger clone is one base away. This chain links TRBV9 with TRBJ1-2; possibly TRBD1 for D (5 bases). Germline-derived CDR1 and CDR2 are SGDLS and YYNGEE. This CDR3 region has 14 residues. CDR3 residues: CTSSVGSRVEGYTF. The CDR3 nucleotides are TGTACCAGCAGCGTAGGTTCCAGGGTAGAGGGCTACACCTTC.

Ten or more counts support this clonotype. The chain combines TRBV20-1 with TRBJ1-3; D unclear. CDR3 length equals 13 residues. V was clipped by 5 bases and J by 4 bases, with 12 bases between them. Germline V lookup: CDR1 DFQATT, CDR2 SNEGSKA (reference sequence). Here the CDR3 reads CSAARVSGNTIYF. In DNA, the CDR3 is TGCAGTGCTGCGAGGGTTTCGGGAAACACCATATATTTT.

The chain is built from TRBV12-3 or TRBV12-4 and TRBJ1-6; TRBD1 agrees at 8 bases. V shed 3 bases and J 5 bases; nucleotides not matched to a gene: 6. This CDR3 has 16 amino acids. The CDR3 nucleotides read TGTGCCAGCAGTTTCGGGACAGGAGACAATAATTCACCCCTCCACTTT. Its protein is CASSFGTGDNNSPLHF.

In this sample, this clonotype turned up many times. V usage is TRBV5-1 and J usage is TRBJ2-4; the D is unclear. Trimming shortened V by 1 base and J by 0 bases, and 5 bases separated the two germline ends. The CDR3 runs 14 residues. CDR1 and CDR2 (germline): SGHRS, YFSETQ. DNA for the CDR3: TGCGCCAGCAGCTTGACCACAGCCAAAAACATTCAGTACTTC. Translation: CASSLTTAKNIQYF.

Written as DNA, the CDR3 is TGCGCCAGCCACCGGCAGGGACGGAGAAATTCACCCCTCCACTTT. Its translation is CASHRQGRRNSPLHF. The chain has TRBV4-1 and TRBJ1-6, with a tentative D call TRBD1 (5 bases). CDR1 and CDR2 from the germline V gene are MGHRA and YSYEKL. This CDR3 has 15 residues. V shed 8 bases and J shed 7 bases, with 18 bases lying between them.

The V gene is TRBV30, the J gene TRBJ2-7; 9 nucleotides agree with TRBD1. CDR1 and CDR2 from the germline V gene are GTSNPN and SVGIG (reference sequence). CDR3 length: 14 amino acids. J gave up 3 bases and V 5 bases, and 8 bases lay outside the gene matches. The CDR3 DNA sequence: TGTGCCTGGGGCGGGACAGGGACGCGCTACGAGCAGTACTTC. Its translation is CAWGGTGTRYEQYF.

The rearrangement joins TRBV20-1 to TRBJ2-2, with TRBD2 as a possible D gene (6 bases). There are 16 residues in the CDR3. With 0 bases removed from V and 2 bases from J, the gap between germline ends came to 13 bases. Germline V CDR1 and CDR2: DFQATT, SNEGSKA (reference sequence). CDR3 loop: CSARELGTSNTGELFF. Here the CDR3 DNA reads TGCAGTGCTAGAGAGTTAGGGACTTCCAACACCGGGGAGCTGTTTTTT.

This clonotype was observed many times. The rearrangement uses TRBV30 and TRBJ1-4; D might be TRBD1 (5 bases). Germline loops: CDR1 GTSNPN, CDR2 SVGIG (reference sequence). The CDR3 is made up of 15 amino acids. V was trimmed by 0 bases and J by 3 bases, leaving 11 bases between them. This CDR3 is CAWSVRGAANEKLFF. CDR3 nucleotides: TGTGCCTGGAGTGTGAGGGGCGCGGCTAATGAAAAACTGTTTTTT.

This clonotype was observed a few times. A much larger clone is a single base away; this may be a read error. V is TRBV13 and J is TRBJ2-1; possible D gene TRBD2, 6 bases. The V gene lost 5 bases and the J gene lost 2 bases, with 16 bases spanning the gap. CDR3 length: 16 amino acids. Per germline, CDR1 PRHDT and CDR2 FYEKMQ (reference sequence). The CDR3 nucleotides are TGTGCCAGCAGCATTTTAGCGGTCGCCACCTACAATGAGCAGTTCTTC. This encodes CASSILAVATYNEQFF. Full variable domain (rest looked up from reference TRBV13 and TRBJ2-1): AAGVIQSPRHLIKEKRETATLKCYPIPRHDTVYWYQQGPGQDPQFLISFYEKMQSDKGSIPDRFSAQQFSDYHSELNMSSLELGDSALYFCASSILAVATYNEQFFGPGTRLTVL.

This chain joins TRBV2 and TRBJ2-7; D might be TRBD1 or TRBD2, each matching 6 bases. CDR3 size: 16 residues. V dropped 5 bases and J dropped 3 bases, with 20 bases sitting between them. CDR1 is SNHLY and CDR2 is FYNNEI in the germline V gene. This chain's CDR3 is CASSSRGDPIYYEQYF. The DNA for the CDR3 is TGTGCCAGCAGTTCAAGGGGGGACCCTATATACTACGAGCAGTACTTC.

This clonotype showed up many times. The chain combines TRBV11-3 with TRBJ2-1; maybe TRBD2 (6 bases). V was shortened by 0 bases and J by 8 bases, with 14 bases between the two germline ends. Per germline, CDR1 SGHNT and CDR2 YENEEA. The CDR3 loop spans 15 amino acids. The CDR3 DNA is TGTGCCAGCAGCTTAGACGGGGGAAATCGGTATGAGCAGTTCTTC. Protein: CASSLDGGNRYEQFF.

This clonotype has a count of ten or more. The genes are TRBV7-3 and TRBJ2-4, with 8 bases identical to TRBD1. J gave up 3 bases and V 3 bases, and 7 bases lay outside the gene matches. This CDR3 region has 16 residues. Germline CDR1 reads SGHTA; CDR2 reads FQGTGA. CDR3 DNA: TGTGCCAGCAGCTTGGACAGGGAATTTGTCAAAAACATTCAGTACTTC. It specifies CASSLDREFVKNIQYF.

This clonotype has just a few counts. This sequence joins TRBV19 and TRBJ2-6; D unclear. Germline loops: CDR1 LNHDA, CDR2 SQIVND (reference sequence). V dropped 3 bases and J dropped 0 bases, with 9 bases sitting between them. The CDR3 covers 16 residues. The CDR3 DNA follows: TGTGCCAGTAGTATGGGTGGCAGCTCTGGGGCCAACGTCCTGACTTTC. Residues: CASSMGGSSGANVLTF.

This clonotype was recorded many times. The V gene is TRBV6-1, the J gene TRBJ1-6; possibly TRBD1 for D (6 bases). Germline CDR1 is MNHNS and CDR2 is SASEGT. The CDR3 extends over 16 amino acids. V was cut by 7 bases and J by 9 bases, with 22 bases left in between. The CDR3 loop is CASKPTRGGLSSPLHF. For the CDR3, the DNA is TGTGCCAGCAAACCGACACGGGGGGGCTTGAGTTCACCCCTCCACTTT.

This clonotype was detected many times. The chain combines TRBV5-5 with TRBJ2-5; D possibly corresponds to TRBD2 (5 bases). The CDR3 contains 15 residues. Trimming removed 0 bases at V and 1 base at J, with 10 bases between. Germline CDR1 and CDR2: SGHKS and YYEKEE (reference sequence). CDR3 region: CASSLDGRAQETQYF. DNA of the CDR3: TGTGCCAGCAGCTTGGATGGGCGGGCCCAAGAGACCCAGTACTTC. The full variable domain, in which reference TRBV5-5 and TRBJ2-5 provide the parts outside the CDR3, is DAGVTQSPTHLIKTRGQQVTLRCSPISGHKSVSWYQQVLGQGPQFIFQYYEKEERGRGNFPDRFSARQFPNYSSELNVNALLLGDSALYLCASSLDGRAQETQYFGPGTRLLVL.

This clonotype was seen many times. The V call is TRBV3-1, the J call TRBJ2-1; a weak D match, TRBD1 (5 bases). The CDR3 contains 15 residues. V was clipped by 4 bases and J by 9 bases, with 19 bases between them. The germline V gene encodes CDR1 LGHDT and CDR2 YNNKEL (reference sequence). The chain's CDR3 is CASSRTPGIQSEQFF. CDR3 bases: TGTGCCAGCAGCCGTACTCCAGGGATTCAGAGTGAGCAGTTCTTC.

In this sample, this clonotype turned up many times. The CDR3 loop is CASTAGRGGKETQYF. CDR3 nucleotides: TGCGCCAGCACAGCCGGACGAGGCGGCAAAGAGACCCAGTACTTC. The J gene is TRBJ2-5, the V gene TRBV4-1; no definite D call. Germline CDR1 and CDR2: MGHRA and YSYEKL. V was cut by 7 bases and J by 3 bases, with 18 bases left in between. CDR3 length: 15 amino acids.

In its sample, this clonotype was seen a few times. J is TRBJ2-1 and V is TRBV5-1; 12 bases are a match to TRBD2. J lost 0 bases, V lost 2 bases, and 3 bases had no gene match. This CDR3 region has 17 residues. Germline V gene sequence: CDR1 SGHRS, CDR2 YFSETQ. The CDR3 region has the DNA TGCGCCAGCAGCTTCGGACTAGCGGGGTTCTCCTACAATGAGCAGTTCTTC. Its protein is CASSFGLAGFSYNEQFF.

This clonotype was detected many times. The V and J genes are TRBV15 and TRBJ2-3; weak D call: TRBD1 (5 bases). Germline CDR1 LNHNV, CDR2 YYDKDF (reference sequence). Trimming took off 5 bases at V and 3 bases at J, with 12 bases between the two ends. The CDR3 runs to 14 residues. The CDR3 here is CATSYDAGTDTQYF. The CDR3 DNA sequence: TGTGCCACCAGCTACGATGCAGGGACAGATACGCAGTATTTT.

In this sample, this clonotype turned up many times. The genes are TRBV11-3 and TRBJ2-7; 7 bases are a match to TRBD2. The ends lost 5 bases at V and 4 bases at J; junction bases unmatched: 14. The CDR3 covers 16 residues. CDR1 is SGHNT and CDR2 is YENEEA in the germline V gene. The CDR3 here is CASSASLASGSYEQYF. The CDR3, as DNA: TGTGCCAGCAGCGCGTCCCTGGCTAGCGGTTCGTACGAGCAGTACTTC.

This clonotype was detected many times. The chain couples TRBV20-1 to TRBJ2-1; 10 bases are a match to TRBD1. The CDR3 length is 15 residues. With V trimmed by 0 bases and J by 5 bases, 4 bases remained unmatched. Germline V gives CDR1 DFQATT, CDR2 SNEGSKA (reference sequence). DNA of the CDR3: TGCAGTGCTAGAGATTGGACAGGGGGAAACAATGAGCAGTTCTTC. Encoded protein: CSARDWTGGNNEQFF.

With regard to this clonotype: A read error may be the cause here, since a much bigger clone is one base away. This chain connects TRBV5-1 to TRBJ2-7; no firm D call. CDR1 is SGHRS, CDR2 YFSETQ, per germline. CDR3 length equals 14 residues. The CDR3 reads CASSLGAQSYEQCF. Written as DNA, the CDR3 is TGCGCCAGCAGCTTGGGGGCGCAATCCTACGAGCAGTGCTTC. The variable domain in full, with the rest retrieved from reference TRBV5-1 and TRBJ2-7, is KAGVTQTPRYLIKTRGQQVTLSCSPISGHRSVSWYQQTPGQGLQFLFEYFSETQRNKGNFPGRFSGRQFSNSRSEMNVSTLELGDSALYLCASSLGAQSYEQCFGPGTRLTVT.

In its sample, this clonotype was seen many times. The chain is built from TRBV5-1 and TRBJ2-2; 11 bases align to TRBD1. Germline loops: CDR1 SGHRS, CDR2 YFSETQ. The trim removed 4 bases at V and 1 base at J, leaving 9 bases unmatched. The CDR3 length is 18 residues. The CDR3 reads CASSIRTGGGRNTGELFF. The CDR3 DNA sequence: TGCGCCAGCAGCATACGGACAGGGGGCGGAAGGAACACCGGGGAGCTGTTTTTT.

V is TRBV5-1 and J is TRBJ2-1; D not certain. Germline-derived CDR1 and CDR2 are SGHRS and YFSETQ. The CDR3 runs to 14 residues. The V gene lost 4 bases and the J gene lost 6 bases, with 14 bases spanning the gap. The CDR3 DNA follows: TGCGCCAGCAGCCCCCACTCGGGCGGCAATGAGCAGTTCTTC. Translated: CASSPHSGGNEQFF.

As for this clonotype: A clone one base away is much larger, so this may be a read error. V gene TRBV19 combines with J gene TRBJ1-1; 7 bases fit TRBD1. The CDR3 extends over 13 amino acids. Germline CDR1 and CDR2: LNHDA and SQIVND (reference sequence). The CDR3 bases are TGTGCCAGTAGACCGACAGGGAGCCTACACTCGCTCTTT. This encodes CASRPTGSLHSLF.

This clonotype came up a few times. This chain links TRBV4-1 with TRBJ2-4, with TRBD1 as a possible D gene (6 bases). Germline loops: CDR1 MGHRA, CDR2 YSYEKL. The CDR3 has 18 amino acids. V lost 3 bases and J lost 1, with 19 bases in between. The CDR3 bases are TGCGCCAGCAGCCATAAGATTCAGGGGCTGCTCGCCAAAAACATTCAGTACTTC. Translated: CASSHKIQGLLAKNIQYF.